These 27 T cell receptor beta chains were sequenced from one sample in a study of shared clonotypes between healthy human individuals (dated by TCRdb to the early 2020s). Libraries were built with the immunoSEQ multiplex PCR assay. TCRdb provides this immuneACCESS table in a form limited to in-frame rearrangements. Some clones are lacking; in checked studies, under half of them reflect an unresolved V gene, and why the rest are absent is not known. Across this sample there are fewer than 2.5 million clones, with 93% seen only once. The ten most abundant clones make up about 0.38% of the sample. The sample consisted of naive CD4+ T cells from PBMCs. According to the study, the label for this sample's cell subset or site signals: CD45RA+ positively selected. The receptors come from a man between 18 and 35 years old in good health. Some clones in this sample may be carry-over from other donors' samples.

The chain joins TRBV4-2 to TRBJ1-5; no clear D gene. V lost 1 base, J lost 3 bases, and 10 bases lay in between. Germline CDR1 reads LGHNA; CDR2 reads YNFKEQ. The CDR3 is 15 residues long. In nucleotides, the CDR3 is TGTGCCAGCAGCCAAGGGTCAGAGAACAATCAGCCCCAGCATTTT. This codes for CASSQGSENNQPQHF.

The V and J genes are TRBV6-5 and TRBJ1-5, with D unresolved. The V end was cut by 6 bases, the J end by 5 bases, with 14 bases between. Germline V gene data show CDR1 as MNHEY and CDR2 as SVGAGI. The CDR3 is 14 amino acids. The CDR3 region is CASSPETTYQPQHF. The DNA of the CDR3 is TGTGCCAGCAGCCCCGAGACTACTTATCAGCCCCAGCATTTT.

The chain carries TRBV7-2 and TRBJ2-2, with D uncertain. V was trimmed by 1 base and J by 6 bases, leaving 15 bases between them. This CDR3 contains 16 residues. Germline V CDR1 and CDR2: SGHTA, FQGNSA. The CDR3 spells CASSLVSGRAAGELFF. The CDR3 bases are TGTGCCAGCAGCTTAGTGTCGGGCCGAGCCGCCGGGGAGCTGTTTTTT.

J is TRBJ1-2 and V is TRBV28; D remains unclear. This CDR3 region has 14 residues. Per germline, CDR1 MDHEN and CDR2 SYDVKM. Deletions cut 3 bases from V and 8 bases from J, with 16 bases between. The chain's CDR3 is CASSFSGSPNGYTF. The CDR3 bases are TGTGCCAGCAGTTTCAGCGGGTCCCCAAACGGCTACACCTTC.

CDR3: CASRPDSNEKLFF. As DNA, the CDR3 is TGTGCCAGCAGACCTGACAGTAATGAAAAACTGTTTTTT. The chain links TRBV7-2 to TRBJ1-4, with D possibly matching TRBD1 (5 bases). This CDR3 is 13 amino acids long. Trimming stripped 6 bases from V and 4 bases from J, with 9 bases between. Germline CDR1 is SGHTA and CDR2 is FQGNSA.

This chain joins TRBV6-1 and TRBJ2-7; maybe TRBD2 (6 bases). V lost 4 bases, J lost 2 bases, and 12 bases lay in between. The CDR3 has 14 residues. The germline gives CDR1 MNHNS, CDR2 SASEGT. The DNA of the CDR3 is TGTGCCAGCAGTGGGGCGGGAATAGCCTACGAGCAGTACTTC. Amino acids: CASSGAGIAYEQYF.

CDR3 protein: CASSAIQGMAGYTF. CDR3 sequence (DNA): TGTGCCAGCAGCGCAATACAGGGAATGGCTGGCTACACCTTC. V gene TRBV7-2 combines with J gene TRBJ1-2; D may be TRBD1 (6 bases). CDR1 and CDR2 (germline): SGHTA, FQGNSA. The V gene lost 5 bases and the J gene lost 7 bases, with 17 bases spanning the gap. The length of the CDR3 is 14 residues.

CDR3 sequence: CASSLGWGGNEQFF. CDR3 coding DNA: TGTGCCAGCAGCTTAGGTTGGGGTGGCAATGAGCAGTTCTTC. The chain recombines TRBV7-3 with TRBJ2-1, with unresolved D. V shed 2 bases and J shed 6 bases, with 11 bases lying between them. The CDR3 runs 14 residues. Germline assignment: CDR1 SGHTA and CDR2 FQGTGA.

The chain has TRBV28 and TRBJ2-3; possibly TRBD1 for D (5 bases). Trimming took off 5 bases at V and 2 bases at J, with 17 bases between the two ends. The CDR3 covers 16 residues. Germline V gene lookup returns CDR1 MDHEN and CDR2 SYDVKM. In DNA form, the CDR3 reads TGTGCCAGCAGTGTTCAGGGTGCTGAGTCCACAGATACGCAGTATTTT. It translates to CASSVQGAESTDTQYF. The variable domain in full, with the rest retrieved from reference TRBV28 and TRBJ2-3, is DVKVTQSSRYLVKRTGEKVFLECVQDMDHENMFWYRQDPGLGLRLIYFSYDVKMKEKGDIPEGYSVSREKKERFSLILESASTNQTSMYLCASSVQGAESTDTQYFGPGTRLTVL.

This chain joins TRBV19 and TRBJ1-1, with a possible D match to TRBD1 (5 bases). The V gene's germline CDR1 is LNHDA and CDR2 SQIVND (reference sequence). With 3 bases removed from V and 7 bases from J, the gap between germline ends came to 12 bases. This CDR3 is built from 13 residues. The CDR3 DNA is TGTGCCAGTAGTATCATCGGGACGGGTGAAGCTTTCTTT. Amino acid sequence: CASSIIGTGEAFF.

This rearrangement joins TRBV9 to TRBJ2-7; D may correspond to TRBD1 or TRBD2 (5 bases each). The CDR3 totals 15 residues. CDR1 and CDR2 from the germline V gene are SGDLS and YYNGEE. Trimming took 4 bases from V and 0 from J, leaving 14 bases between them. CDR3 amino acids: CASSPMGDNSYEQYF. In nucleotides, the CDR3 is TGTGCCAGCAGCCCCATGGGGGATAACTCCTACGAGCAGTACTTC.

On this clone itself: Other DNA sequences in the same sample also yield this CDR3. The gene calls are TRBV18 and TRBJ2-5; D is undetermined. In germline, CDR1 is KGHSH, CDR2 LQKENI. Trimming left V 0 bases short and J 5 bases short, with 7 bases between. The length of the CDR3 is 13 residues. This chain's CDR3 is CASSPPNGETQYF. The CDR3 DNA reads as TGTGCCAGCTCACCACCGAACGGGGAGACCCAGTACTTC.

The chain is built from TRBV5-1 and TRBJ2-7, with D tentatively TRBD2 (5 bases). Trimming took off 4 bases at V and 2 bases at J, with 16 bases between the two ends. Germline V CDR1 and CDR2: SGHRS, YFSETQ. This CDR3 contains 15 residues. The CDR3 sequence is CASSTSAGLAYEQYF. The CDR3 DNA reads TGCGCCAGCAGCACCAGTGCGGGTCTCGCCTACGAGCAGTACTTC.

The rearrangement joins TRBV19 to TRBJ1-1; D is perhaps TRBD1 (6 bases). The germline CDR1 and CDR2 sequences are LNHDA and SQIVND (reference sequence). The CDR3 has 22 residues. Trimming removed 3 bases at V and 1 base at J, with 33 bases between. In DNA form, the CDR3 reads TGTGCCAGTAGTATTACACCATATCCCCCGGGCCCCTTTGGACAGCCGAACACTGAAGCTTTCTTT. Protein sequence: CASSITPYPPGPFGQPNTEAFF.

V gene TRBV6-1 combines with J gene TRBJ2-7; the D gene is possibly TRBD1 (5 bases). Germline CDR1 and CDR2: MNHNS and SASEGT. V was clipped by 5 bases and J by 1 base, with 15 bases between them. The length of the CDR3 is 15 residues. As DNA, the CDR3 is TGTGCCAGCAGTCCACAACCACAGGTTTCCTACGAGCAGTACTTC. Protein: CASSPQPQVSYEQYF.

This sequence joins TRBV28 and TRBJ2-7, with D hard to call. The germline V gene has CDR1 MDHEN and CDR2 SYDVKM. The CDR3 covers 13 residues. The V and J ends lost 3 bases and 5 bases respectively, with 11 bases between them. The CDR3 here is CASSLAVPNEQYF. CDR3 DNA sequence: TGTGCCAGCAGTTTGGCAGTACCGAACGAGCAGTACTTC.

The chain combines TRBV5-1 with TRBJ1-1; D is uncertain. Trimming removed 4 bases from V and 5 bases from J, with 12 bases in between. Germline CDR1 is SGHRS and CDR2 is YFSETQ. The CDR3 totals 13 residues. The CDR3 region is CASSPNSGTEAFF. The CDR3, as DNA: TGCGCCAGCAGCCCGAACTCAGGTACTGAAGCTTTCTTT.

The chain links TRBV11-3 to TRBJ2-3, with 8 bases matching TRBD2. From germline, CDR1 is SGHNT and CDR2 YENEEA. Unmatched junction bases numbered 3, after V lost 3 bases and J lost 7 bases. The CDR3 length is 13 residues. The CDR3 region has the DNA TGTGCCAGCAGCTTTGCGGGGGGCAATACGCAGTATTTT. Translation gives CASSFAGGNTQYF.

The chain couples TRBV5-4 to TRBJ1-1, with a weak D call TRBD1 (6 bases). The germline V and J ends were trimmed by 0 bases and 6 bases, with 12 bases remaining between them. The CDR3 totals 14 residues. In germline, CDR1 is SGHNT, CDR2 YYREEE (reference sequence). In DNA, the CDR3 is TGTGCCAGCAGCTTGGAGGTGGGACATCCTGAAGCTTTCTTT. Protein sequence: CASSLEVGHPEAFF.

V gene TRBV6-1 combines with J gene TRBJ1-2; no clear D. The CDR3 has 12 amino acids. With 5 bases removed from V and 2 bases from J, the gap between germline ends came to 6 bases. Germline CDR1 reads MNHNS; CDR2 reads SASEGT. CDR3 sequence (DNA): TGTGCCAGCAGTAATATAAACTATGGCTACACCTTC. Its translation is CASSNINYGYTF.

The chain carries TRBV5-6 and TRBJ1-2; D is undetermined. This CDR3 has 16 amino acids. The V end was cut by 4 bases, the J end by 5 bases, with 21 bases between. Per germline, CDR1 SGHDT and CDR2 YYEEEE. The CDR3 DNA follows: TGTGCCAGCAGCCCAATCTTGACTATGGGAGTTTATGGCTACACCTTC. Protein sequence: CASSPILTMGVYGYTF.

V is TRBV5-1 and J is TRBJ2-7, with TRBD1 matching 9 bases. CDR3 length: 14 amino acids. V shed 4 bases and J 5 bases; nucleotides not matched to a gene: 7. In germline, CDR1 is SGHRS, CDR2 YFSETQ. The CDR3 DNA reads TGCGCCAGCAGCAGACAGGGGGTTAGGGACGAGCAGTACTTC. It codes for CASSRQGVRDEQYF.

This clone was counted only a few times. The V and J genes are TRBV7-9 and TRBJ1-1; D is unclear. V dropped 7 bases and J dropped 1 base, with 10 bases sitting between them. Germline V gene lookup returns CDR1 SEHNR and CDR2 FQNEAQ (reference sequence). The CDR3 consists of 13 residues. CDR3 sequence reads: CASTKSSNTEAFF. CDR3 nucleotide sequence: TGTGCCAGCACCAAGAGCTCGAACACTGAAGCTTTCTTT.

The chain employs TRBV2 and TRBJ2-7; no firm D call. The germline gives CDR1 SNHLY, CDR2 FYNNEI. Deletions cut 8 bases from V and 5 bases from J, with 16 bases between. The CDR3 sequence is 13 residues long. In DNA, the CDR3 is TGTGCCAGCGCCGTCCAGGTGGCACACGAGCAGTACTTC. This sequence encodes CASAVQVAHEQYF.

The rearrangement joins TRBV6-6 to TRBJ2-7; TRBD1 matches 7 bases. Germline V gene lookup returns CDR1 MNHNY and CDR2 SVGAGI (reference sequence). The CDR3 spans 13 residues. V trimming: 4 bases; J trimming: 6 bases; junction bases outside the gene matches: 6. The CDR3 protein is CASSFTGDGEQYF. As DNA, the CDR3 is TGTGCCAGCAGTTTTACAGGGGATGGCGAGCAGTACTTC.

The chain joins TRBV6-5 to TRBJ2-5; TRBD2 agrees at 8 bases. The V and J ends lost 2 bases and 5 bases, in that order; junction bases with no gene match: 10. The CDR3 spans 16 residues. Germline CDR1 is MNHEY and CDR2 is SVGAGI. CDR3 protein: CASSYRGGRVGETQYF. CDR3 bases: TGTGCCAGCAGTTACCGGGGGGGGAGGGTAGGGGAGACCCAGTACTTC.

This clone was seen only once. The CDR3 loop is CASSYSGANYGYTF. DNA of the CDR3: TGTGCCAGCAGCTACTCAGGGGCAAACTATGGCTACACCTTC. The gene calls are TRBV9 and TRBJ1-2, with a possible D match to TRBD1 (6 bases). Germline CDR1 and CDR2: SGDLS and YYNGEE. The V end lost 4 bases, the J end lost 2 bases, and 12 bases lay between the germline ends. CDR3 length equals 14 residues.